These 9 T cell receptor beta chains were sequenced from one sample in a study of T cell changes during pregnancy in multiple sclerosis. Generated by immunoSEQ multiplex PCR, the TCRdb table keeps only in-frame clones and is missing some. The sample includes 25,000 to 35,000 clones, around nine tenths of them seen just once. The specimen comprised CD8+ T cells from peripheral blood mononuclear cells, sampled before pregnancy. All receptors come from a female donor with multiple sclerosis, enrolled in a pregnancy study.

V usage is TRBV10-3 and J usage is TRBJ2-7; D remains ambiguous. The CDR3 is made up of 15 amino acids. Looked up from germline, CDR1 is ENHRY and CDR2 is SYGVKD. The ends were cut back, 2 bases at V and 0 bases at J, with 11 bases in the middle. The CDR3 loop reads CAISEQAGNSYEQYF. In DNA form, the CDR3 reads TGTGCCATCAGTGAGCAGGCAGGAAACTCCTACGAGCAGTACTTC.

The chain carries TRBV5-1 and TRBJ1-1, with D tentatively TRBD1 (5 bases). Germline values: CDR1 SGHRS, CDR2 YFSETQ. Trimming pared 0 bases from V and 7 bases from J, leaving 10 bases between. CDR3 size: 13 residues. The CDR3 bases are TGCGCCAGCAGCTTGGTTGGGGGGAATGAAGCTTTCTTT. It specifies CASSLVGGNEAFF. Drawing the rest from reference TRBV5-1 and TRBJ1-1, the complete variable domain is KAGVTQTPRYLIKTRGQQVTLSCSPISGHRSVSWYQQTPGQGLQFLFEYFSETQRNKGNFPGRFSGRQFSNSRSEMNVSTLELGDSALYLCASSLVGGNEAFFGQGTRLTVV.

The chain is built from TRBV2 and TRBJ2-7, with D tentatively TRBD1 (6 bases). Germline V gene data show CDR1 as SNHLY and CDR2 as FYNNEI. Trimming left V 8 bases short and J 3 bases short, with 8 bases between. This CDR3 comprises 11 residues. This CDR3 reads CASQGGYEQYF. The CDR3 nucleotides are TGTGCCAGCCAAGGGGGCTACGAGCAGTACTTC.

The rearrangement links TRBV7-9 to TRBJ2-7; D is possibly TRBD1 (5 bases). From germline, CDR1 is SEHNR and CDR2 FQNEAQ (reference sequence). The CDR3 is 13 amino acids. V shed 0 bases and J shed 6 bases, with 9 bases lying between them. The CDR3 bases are TGTGCCAGCAGCTTAGCGATGGGGCCCGAGCAGTACTTC. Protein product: CASSLAMGPEQYF.

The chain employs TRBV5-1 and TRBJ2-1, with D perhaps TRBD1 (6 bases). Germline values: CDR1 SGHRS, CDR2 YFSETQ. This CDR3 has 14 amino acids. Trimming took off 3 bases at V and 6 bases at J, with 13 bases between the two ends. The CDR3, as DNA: TGCGCCAGCAGCTCTGCCCTAGGGGGCAATGAGCAGTTCTTC. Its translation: CASSSALGGNEQFF.

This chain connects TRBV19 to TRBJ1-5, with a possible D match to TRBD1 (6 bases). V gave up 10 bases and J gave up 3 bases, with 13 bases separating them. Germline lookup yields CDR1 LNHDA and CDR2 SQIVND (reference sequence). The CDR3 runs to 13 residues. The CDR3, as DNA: TGTGCCACCAGGGGTCCCTACAATCAGCCCCAGCATTTT. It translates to CATRGPYNQPQHF.

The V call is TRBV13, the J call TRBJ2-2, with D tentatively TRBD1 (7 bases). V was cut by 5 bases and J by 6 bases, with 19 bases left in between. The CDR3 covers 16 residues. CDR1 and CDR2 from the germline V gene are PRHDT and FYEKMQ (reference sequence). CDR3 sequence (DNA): TGTGCCAGCAGCGCCCGATCAACAGGGGAGGCCGGGGAGCTGTTTTTT. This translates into CASSARSTGEAGELFF.

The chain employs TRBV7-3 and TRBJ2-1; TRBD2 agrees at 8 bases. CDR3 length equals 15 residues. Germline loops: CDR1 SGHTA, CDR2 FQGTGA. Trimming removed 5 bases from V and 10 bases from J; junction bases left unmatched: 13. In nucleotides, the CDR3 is TGTGCCAGCAGCCCTACTCTGGGTGCGGGAGGAGAGCAGTTCTTC. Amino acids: CASSPTLGAGGEQFF.

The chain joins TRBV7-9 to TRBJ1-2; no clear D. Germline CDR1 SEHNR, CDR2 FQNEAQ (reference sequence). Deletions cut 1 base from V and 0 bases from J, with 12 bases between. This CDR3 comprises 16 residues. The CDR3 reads CASSLVPQPPNYGYTF. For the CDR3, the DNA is TGTGCCAGCAGCTTAGTTCCACAGCCTCCTAACTATGGCTACACCTTC.